The 20 T cell receptor beta chains reported below all come from one sample, sequenced in a study of blood T cell repertoires in COVID-19. Some clones are missing from TCRdb's copy, which holds only in-frame ones; the method was immunoSEQ multiplex PCR. The table lists fewer than 250,000 clones, 80% of them singletons. The sequencing sample was made of PBMCs or T cells enriched from blood (not recorded which). These receptors originate from a woman between 35 and 50 years old with acute COVID-19.

J is TRBJ1-2 and V is TRBV21-1. TRBV21-1 corresponds to a pseudogene. The CDR3 loop spans 14 amino acids. The CDR3 here is CASSKLSGGAGYTF. CDR3 DNA sequence: TGTGCCAGCAGCAAACTTTCGGGAGGTGCTGGCTACACCTTC.

This clone was observed a few times. The chain couples TRBV5-1 to TRBJ1-5; 7 positions match TRBD1. V gave up 0 bases and J gave up 1 base; unmatched junction bases: 4. Per the germline V gene, CDR1 is SGHRS and CDR2 is YFSETQ. The CDR3 consists of 16 residues. CDR3 amino acids: CASSLGQGSSNQPQHF. CDR3 coding DNA: TGCGCCAGCAGCTTGGGACAGGGATCGAGCAATCAGCCCCAGCATTTT.

This clone was observed many times. The chain combines TRBV27 with TRBJ2-7; 7 positions agree with TRBD1. CDR1 is MNHEY, CDR2 SMNVEV, per germline (reference sequence). The CDR3 extends over 14 amino acids. Unmatched junction bases numbered 10, after V lost 10 bases and J lost 1 base. CDR3 protein: CATGSETGSYEQYF. The DNA for the CDR3 is TGTGCCACCGGATCCGAGACAGGGTCCTACGAGCAGTACTTC.

This rearrangement joins TRBV7-9 to TRBJ1-4; D might be TRBD1 (5 bases). The V gene's germline CDR1 is SEHNR and CDR2 FQNEAQ (reference sequence). This CDR3 comprises 13 residues. V dropped 4 bases and J dropped 11 bases, with 14 bases sitting between them. The CDR3: CASSSLRAGKLFF. The CDR3, as DNA: TGTGCCAGCAGCTCCCTACGAGCAGGGAAACTGTTTTTT.

V and J are TRBV7-2 and TRBJ2-3, with 7 bases identical to TRBD1. Germline values: CDR1 SGHTA, CDR2 FQGNSA. The CDR3 sequence is 14 residues long. With V trimmed by 5 bases and J by 8 bases, 10 bases remained unmatched. The CDR3 sequence: CASSRDSADLTQYF. The CDR3 DNA reads TGTGCCAGCAGCCGGGACAGCGCCGATCTTACGCAGTATTTT.

The chain links TRBV5-4 to TRBJ2-1; 7 nucleotides line up with TRBD1. This CDR3 has 15 residues. Germline CDR1 reads SGHNT; CDR2 reads YYREEE (reference sequence). The trim removed 2 bases at V and 0 bases at J, leaving 2 bases unmatched. CDR3 loop: CASSLDRVSYNEQFF. CDR3 nucleotide sequence: TGTGCCAGCAGCTTAGACAGGGTCTCCTACAATGAGCAGTTCTTC. Combining the CDR3 with reference TRBV5-4 and TRBJ2-1 gives the whole variable domain ETGVTQSPTHLIKTRGQQVTLRCSSQSGHNTVSWYQQALGQGPQFIFQYYREEENGRGNFPPRFSGLQFPNYSSELNVNALELDDSALYLCASSLDRVSYNEQFFGPGTRLTVL.

The chain combines TRBV6-4 with TRBJ1-1, with D unresolved. Per germline, CDR1 MRHNA and CDR2 SNTAGT. Trimming took off 4 bases at V and 5 bases at J, with 11 bases between the two ends. This CDR3 comprises 13 residues. CDR3 sequence (DNA): TGTGCCAGCAGTGCCACTCCGTGGACTGAAGCTTTCTTT. Translated: CASSATPWTEAFF.

V is TRBV7-8 and J is TRBJ2-7; 7 positions match TRBD1. Trimming at V came to 6 bases and at J to 5 bases, leaving 13 bases not matched to a gene. CDR1 is SGHVS and CDR2 is FQNEAQ in the germline V gene. The CDR3 is made up of 15 amino acids. In DNA form, the CDR3 reads TGTGCCAGCAGTTTAATAGGGGGCGCTCCCCACGAGCAGTACTTC. Translating it yields CASSLIGGAPHEQYF.

The V gene is TRBV6-4, the J gene TRBJ2-5; 9 bases align to TRBD2. The germline V gene has CDR1 MRHNA and CDR2 SNTAGT. Trimming cost V 5 bases and J 4 bases; bases outside gene matches: 11. The CDR3 extends over 16 amino acids. CDR3 nucleotide sequence: TGTGCCAGCAGTCGCCAGGCGGGGGGGCCATTAGAGACCCAGTACTTC. Protein sequence: CASSRQAGGPLETQYF.

Of note for this clone: Distinct nucleotide sequences in the sample also encode this CDR3. This chain joins TRBV12-3 or TRBV12-4 and TRBJ1-1; D gene unclear. Deletions cut 6 bases from V and 1 base from J, with 9 bases between. The CDR3 runs to 13 residues. The DNA for the CDR3 is TGTGCCAGCAGCCCGAGACAGAACACTGAAGCTTTCTTT. It is translated as CASSPRQNTEAFF.

This chain connects TRBV19 to TRBJ1-2; 7 bases map to TRBD1. This CDR3 spans 15 amino acids. Germline CDR1 reads LNHDA; CDR2 reads SQIVND (reference sequence). Trimming took 5 bases from V and 4 from J; bases not matched to a gene: 10. The chain's CDR3 is CASSFDGQALYGYTF. The CDR3 bases are TGTGCCAGTAGTTTCGATGGACAGGCCCTCTATGGCTACACCTTC.

The chain couples TRBV14 to TRBJ1-3, with D unresolved. The CDR3 runs to 12 residues. Per the germline V gene, CDR1 is SGHDN and CDR2 is FVKESK. V lost 0 bases and J 11 bases, leaving 8 bases between the germline ends. CDR3 sequence: CASSQDRGAIYF. For the CDR3, the DNA is TGTGCCAGCAGCCAAGATCGGGGAGCCATATATTTT.

The chain recombines TRBV27 with TRBJ2-3; TRBD2 matches at 12 bases. CDR1 MNHEY and CDR2 SMNVEV come from the germline V gene (reference sequence). The CDR3 is made up of 15 amino acids. Unmatched junction bases numbered 5, after V lost 6 bases and J lost 4 bases. CDR3 DNA: TGTGCCAGCAGGGAACTAGCGGGAGGTCCAGATACGCAGTATTTT. It codes for CASRELAGGPDTQYF.

This chain uses TRBV5-1 with TRBJ1-1; D is perhaps TRBD1 (5 bases). Trimming took off 3 bases at V and 1 base at J, with 10 bases between the two ends. Germline CDR1 is SGHRS and CDR2 is YFSETQ. The length of the CDR3 is 14 residues. The CDR3 nucleotides read TGCGCCAGCAGCTCACAGACAGAGAACACTGAAGCTTTCTTT. Translation: CASSSQTENTEAFF.

For this clone: Sequence at one end of the junction differs from germline and may be a read error. The chain combines TRBV10-3 with TRBJ1-1, with 7 nucleotides matching TRBD1. CDR1 and CDR2 from the germline V gene are ENHRY and SYGVKD. The CDR3 length is 13 residues. In DNA form, the CDR3 reads TGTGCCATCAGAGGACAGGTTACGACTGAAACTTTCTTT. Protein product: CAIRGQVTTETFF.

V usage is TRBV14 and J usage is TRBJ2-5; TRBD1 might be the D (5 bases). CDR1 is SGHDN, CDR2 FVKESK, per germline. The CDR3 contains 15 residues. Trimming pared 5 bases from V and 4 bases from J, leaving 17 bases between. The CDR3: CASSVGLSPRETQYF. The DNA for the CDR3 is TGTGCCAGCAGCGTGGGGCTTTCCCCCCGAGAGACCCAGTACTTC.

This clone was observed a single time. The V call is TRBV10-2, the J call TRBJ1-1, with 7 bases identical to TRBD1. The germline V gene encodes CDR1 WSHSY and CDR2 SAAADI. The CDR3 runs 13 residues. The junction had 5 bases not matched to a gene; V was cut back by 9 bases and J by 1 base. CDR3 nucleotide sequence: TGCGCCAGAAGGACAGGCGAGAACACTGAAGCTTTCTTT. Its protein is CARRTGENTEAFF.

The rearrangement uses TRBV5-1 and TRBJ2-3; D unclear. This CDR3 has 15 residues. Germline-derived CDR1 and CDR2 are SGHRS and YFSETQ. V lost 0 bases, J lost 2 bases, and 10 bases lay in between. The CDR3 region is CASSLDASTTDTQYF. DNA for the CDR3: TGCGCCAGCAGCTTGGACGCGAGTACCACAGATACGCAGTATTTT.

This clone was found once. The genes are TRBV2 and TRBJ1-1, with no clear D. Germline V CDR1 and CDR2: SNHLY, FYNNEI. V was trimmed by 0 bases and J by 1 base, leaving 6 bases between them. CDR3 length: 14 amino acids. CDR3 sequence (DNA): TGTGCCAGCAGTGAAGCCGGGAGGAACACTGAAGCTTTCTTT. Protein: CASSEAGRNTEAFF.

The chain links TRBV6-2 or TRBV6-3 to TRBJ1-1, with D maybe TRBD1 (6 bases). The CDR3 consists of 14 residues. V lost 2 bases and J lost 0, with 7 bases in between. Per germline, CDR1 MNHEY and CDR2 SVGEGT. The CDR3 reads CASSYGTLNTEAFF. The CDR3 DNA is TGTGCCAGCAGTTACGGGACATTGAACACTGAAGCTTTCTTT.